The text below deals with one T cell receptor (beta chain). V lost 6 bases and J lost 1, with 19 bases in between. CDR1 MDHEN and CDR2 SYDVKM come from the germline V gene. CDR3 length: 16 amino acids. The protocol was immunoSEQ multiplex PCR, while the TCRdb copy is restricted to in-frame clones and leaves out a portion. This sample has about 310,000 clones, with less than 85% found just once. This record belongs to a study of blood T cell repertoires in COVID-19. Study details: COVID-19 samples, acute and convalescent, were from the United States, Italy and Spain. Sample material is recorded as cDNA or gDNA derived from T cells, B-cell-depleted T cells, or PBMCs.

The TCR was taken from a woman in her twenties or thirties who had been exposed to COVID-19. The sequencing sample was made of PBMCs or T cells enriched from blood (not recorded which). V and J are TRBV28 and TRBJ2-7, with D perhaps TRBD2 (6 bases). The CDR3 here is CASRHYGSGLSYEQYF. In nucleotides, the CDR3 is TGTGCCAGCAGACACTATGGTAGCGGTCTTTCCTACGAGCAGTACTTC.